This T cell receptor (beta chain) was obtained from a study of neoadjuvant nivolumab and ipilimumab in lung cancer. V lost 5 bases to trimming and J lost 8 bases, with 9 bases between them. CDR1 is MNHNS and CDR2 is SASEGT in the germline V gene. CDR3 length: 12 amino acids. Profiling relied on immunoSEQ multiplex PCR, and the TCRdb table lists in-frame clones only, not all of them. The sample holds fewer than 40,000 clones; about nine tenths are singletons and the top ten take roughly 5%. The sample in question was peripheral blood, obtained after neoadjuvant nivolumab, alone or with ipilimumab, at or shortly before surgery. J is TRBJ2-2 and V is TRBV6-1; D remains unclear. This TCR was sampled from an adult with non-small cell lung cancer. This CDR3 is CASSPSRGELFF. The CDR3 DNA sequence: TGTGCCAGCAGTCCCTCGCGGGGGGAGCTGTTTTTT.